This T cell receptor beta chain is from a study of blood T cells in healthy people across ages. Findings and caveats of the study: Comparison with aged donors showed that long-lived donors had more naive CD4+ cells and higher diversity.

PCR was performed a second time for about 7 to 12 cycles using a sample-barcoded 5' primer and a J-beta primer mix. TCRdb recomputed calls from the 5' RACE reads with MiXCR, one row per CDR3 protein. The sample has some 760,000 distinct CDR3 sequences, about 25% seen once; the top ten hold more than 3%. Comment on this clonotype: Its antigen is still unknown. The junction and the germline gene differ at one end; a read error may be behind it.

These data also featured in a second study, about T cells of mothers and their children.

The TCR originated in a boy aged 5-17 years in good health. Sequenced material: blood.

CDR3 sequence: CASSDQRGAETRYF. CDR3 coding DNA: TGTGCCAGCAGTGACCAAAGGGGGGCGGAGACCCGGTACTTC. J is TRBJ2-5 and V is TRBV25-1; D is tentatively TRBD1 or TRBD2 (6 bases each). The CDR3 runs 14 residues. Germline-derived CDR1 and CDR2 are MGHDK and SYGVNS.